This TCR beta chain derives from a study of blood T cell repertoires in COVID-19. The protocol was immunoSEQ multiplex PCR, while the TCRdb copy is restricted to in-frame clones and leaves out a portion. The sample lists 200,000 to 250,000 clones, about 90% occurring once. CDR3 size: 14 residues. V lost 4 bases and J 1 base, leaving 10 bases between the germline ends. Germline V gene data show CDR1 as SGHDN and CDR2 as FVKESK. This chain links TRBV14 with TRBJ1-2; the D is unclear. The sequence was collected from a young man who had recovered from COVID-19. Sequenced sample: PBMCs or T cells enriched from blood (not recorded which). The DNA of the CDR3 is TGTGCCAGCAGCCCCTATCGGGATAACTATGGCTACACCTTC. This sequence encodes CASSPYRDNYGYTF.